This T cell receptor (beta chain) was sequenced during a study of Graves' ophthalmopathy and Graves' hyperthyroidism. RNA transcripts served as template for amplifying TCR beta CDR3 sequences. The first-round RT-PCR employed HTBI primers together with the Qiagen OneStep RT-PCR kit. A multiplex PCR was then performed as the second round. Using its own MiXCR run on the multiplex PCR reads, TCRdb lists one record per CDR3 protein. The top ten hold about 3.3% of the sample, which has hundreds of thousands of distinct CDR3 sequences, over 40% seen once. The germline gives CDR1 GTSNPN, CDR2 SVGIG (reference sequence). Deletions cut 3 bases from V and 1 base from J, with 6 bases between. The CDR3 has 12 residues.

What was sequenced was peripheral blood. The receptor was isolated from an adult man with Graves' ophthalmopathy. The chain has TRBV30 and TRBJ1-2; D not resolved. In nucleotides, the CDR3 is TGTGCCTGGAGAGGCGGTAACTATGGCTACACCTTC. Its translation: CAWRGGNYGYTF.